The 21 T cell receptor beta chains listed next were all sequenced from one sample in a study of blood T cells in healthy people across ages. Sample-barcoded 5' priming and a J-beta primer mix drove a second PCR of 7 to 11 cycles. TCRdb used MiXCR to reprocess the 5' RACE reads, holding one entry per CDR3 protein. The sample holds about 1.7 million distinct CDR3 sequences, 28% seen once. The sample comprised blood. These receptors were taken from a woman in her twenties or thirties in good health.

The CDR3: CASSWYTAHEQFF. CDR3 nucleotide sequence: TGTGCCAGCAGCTGGTACACAGCTCATGAGCAGTTCTTC. This chain connects TRBV7-2 to TRBJ2-1; D is undetermined. This CDR3 is built from 13 residues. CDR1 and CDR2 from the germline V gene are SGHTA and FQGNSA. The V and J ends lost 4 bases and 8 bases respectively, with 12 bases between them.

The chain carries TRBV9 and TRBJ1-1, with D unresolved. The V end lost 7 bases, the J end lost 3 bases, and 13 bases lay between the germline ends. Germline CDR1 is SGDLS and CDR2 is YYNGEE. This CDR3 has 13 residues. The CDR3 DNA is TGTGCCAGCGCCCGTCGGGGAGACACTGAAGCTTTCTTT. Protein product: CASARRGDTEAFF.

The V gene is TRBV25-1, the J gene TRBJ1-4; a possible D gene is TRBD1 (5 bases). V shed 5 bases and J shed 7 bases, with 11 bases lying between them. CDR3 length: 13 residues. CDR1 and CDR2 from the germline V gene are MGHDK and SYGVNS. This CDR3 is CASSPLGGEKLFF. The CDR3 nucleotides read TGTGCCAGCAGTCCCCTGGGGGGTGAAAAACTGTTTTTT.

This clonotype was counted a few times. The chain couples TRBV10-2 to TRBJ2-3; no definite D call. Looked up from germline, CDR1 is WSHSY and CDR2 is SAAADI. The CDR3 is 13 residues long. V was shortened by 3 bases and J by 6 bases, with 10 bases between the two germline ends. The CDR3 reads CASSDRAPDTQYF. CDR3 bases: TGCGCCAGCAGTGATCGGGCCCCCGATACGCAGTATTTT.

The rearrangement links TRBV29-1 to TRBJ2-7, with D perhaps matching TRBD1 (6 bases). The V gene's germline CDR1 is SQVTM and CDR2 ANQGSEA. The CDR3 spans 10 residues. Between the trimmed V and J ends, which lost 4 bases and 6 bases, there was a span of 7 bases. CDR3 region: CSVGGREQYF. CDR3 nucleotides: TGCAGCGTTGGGGGGCGCGAGCAGTACTTC.

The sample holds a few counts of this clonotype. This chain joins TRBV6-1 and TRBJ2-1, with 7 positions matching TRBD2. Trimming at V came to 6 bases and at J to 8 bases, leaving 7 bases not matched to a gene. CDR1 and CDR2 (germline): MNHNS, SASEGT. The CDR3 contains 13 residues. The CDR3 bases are TGTGCCAGCAGGATTGGGGGGGAGGATGAGCAGTTCTTC. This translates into CASRIGGEDEQFF.

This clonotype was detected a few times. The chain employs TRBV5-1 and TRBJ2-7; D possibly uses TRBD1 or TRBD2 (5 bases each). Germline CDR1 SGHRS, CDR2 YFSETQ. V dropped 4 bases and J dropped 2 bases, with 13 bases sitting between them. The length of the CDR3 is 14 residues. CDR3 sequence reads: CASSVRDGAYEQYF. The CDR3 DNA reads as TGCGCCAGCAGCGTCCGGGACGGAGCCTACGAGCAGTACTTC.

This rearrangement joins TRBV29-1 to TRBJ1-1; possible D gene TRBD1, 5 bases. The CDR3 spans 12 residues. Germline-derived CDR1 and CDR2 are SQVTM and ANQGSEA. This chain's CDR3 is CGAGAPDTEAFF. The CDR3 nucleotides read TGCGGCGCCGGGGCACCGGACACTGAAGCTTTCTTT.

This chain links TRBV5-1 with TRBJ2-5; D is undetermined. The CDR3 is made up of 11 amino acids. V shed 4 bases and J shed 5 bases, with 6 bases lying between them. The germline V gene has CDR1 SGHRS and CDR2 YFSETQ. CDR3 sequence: CASSAKETQYF. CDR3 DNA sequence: TGCGCCAGCAGCGCAAAGGAGACCCAGTACTTC.

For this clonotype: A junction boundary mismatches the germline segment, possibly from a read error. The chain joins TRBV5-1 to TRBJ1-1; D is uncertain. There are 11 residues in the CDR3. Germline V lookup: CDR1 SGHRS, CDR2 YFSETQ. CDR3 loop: CASRLGTEAFF. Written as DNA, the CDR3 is TGTGCCAGCAGACTGGGGACTGAAGCTTTCTTT.

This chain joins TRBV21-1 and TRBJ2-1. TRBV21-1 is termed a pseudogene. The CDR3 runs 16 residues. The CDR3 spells CASSKESRGSYNEQFF. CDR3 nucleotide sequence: TGTGCCAGCAGCAAAGAGAGCCGGGGCTCCTACAATGAGCAGTTCTTC.

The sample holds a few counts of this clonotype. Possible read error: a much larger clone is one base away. Here the CDR3 reads CSARGALRFYEQYF. Here the CDR3 DNA reads TGCAGTGCTAGAGGCGCTTTGCGATTCTACGAGCAGTACTTC. The chain combines TRBV20-1 with TRBJ2-7, with D unresolved. Trimming shortened V by 1 base and J by 3 bases, and 13 bases separated the two germline ends. The CDR3 is 14 residues long. Germline CDR1 DFQATT, CDR2 SNEGSKA (reference sequence).

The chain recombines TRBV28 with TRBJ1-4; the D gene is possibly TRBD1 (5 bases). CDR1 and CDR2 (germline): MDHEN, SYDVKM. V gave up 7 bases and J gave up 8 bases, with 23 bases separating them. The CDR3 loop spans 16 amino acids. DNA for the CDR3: TGTGCCAGCACCCCCCTCCGAGGCGGGAGGGGCGAAAAACTGTTTTTT. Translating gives CASTPLRGGRGEKLFF.

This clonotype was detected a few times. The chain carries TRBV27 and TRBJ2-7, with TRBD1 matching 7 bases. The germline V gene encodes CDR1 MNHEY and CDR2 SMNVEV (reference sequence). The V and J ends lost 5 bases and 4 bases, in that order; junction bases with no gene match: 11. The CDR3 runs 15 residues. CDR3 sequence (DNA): TGTGCCAGCAGTCCGACCCCCGGGACAGTATACGAGCAGTACTTC. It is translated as CASSPTPGTVYEQYF.

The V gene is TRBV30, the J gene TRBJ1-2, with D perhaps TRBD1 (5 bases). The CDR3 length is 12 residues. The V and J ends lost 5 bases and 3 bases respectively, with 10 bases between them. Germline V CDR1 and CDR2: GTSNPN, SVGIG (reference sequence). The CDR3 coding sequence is TGTGCCTGGGGGGGAACCCACTATGGCTACACCTTC. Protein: CAWGGTHYGYTF.

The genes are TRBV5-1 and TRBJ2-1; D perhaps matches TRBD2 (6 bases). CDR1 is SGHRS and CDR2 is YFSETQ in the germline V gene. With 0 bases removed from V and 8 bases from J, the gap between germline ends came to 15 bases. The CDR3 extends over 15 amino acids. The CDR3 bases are TGCGCCAGCAGCTTGGGGGCGGAGGGGCCGGATGAGCAGTTCTTC. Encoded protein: CASSLGAEGPDEQFF.

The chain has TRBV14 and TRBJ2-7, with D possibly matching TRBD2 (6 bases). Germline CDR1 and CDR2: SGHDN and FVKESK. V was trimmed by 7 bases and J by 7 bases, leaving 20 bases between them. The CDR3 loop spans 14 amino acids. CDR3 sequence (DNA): TGTGCCAGCATCCTCCGGGACTGGCTCAATGAGCAGTACTTC. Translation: CASILRDWLNEQYF.

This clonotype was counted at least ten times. The CDR3 here is CASSPVDGGGYNEQFF. For the CDR3, the DNA is TGCGCCAGCAGCCCTGTTGATGGAGGGGGGTACAATGAGCAGTTCTTC. The chain is built from TRBV5-1 and TRBJ2-1; D may be TRBD1 or TRBD2 (6 bases each). The V end lost 4 bases, the J end lost 4 bases, and 18 bases lay between the germline ends. Germline V lookup: CDR1 SGHRS, CDR2 YFSETQ. CDR3 length: 16 residues. Using reference TRBV5-1 and TRBJ2-1 for the parts outside the CDR3, the full variable domain is KAGVTQTPRYLIKTRGQQVTLSCSPISGHRSVSWYQQTPGQGLQFLFEYFSETQRNKGNFPGRFSGRQFSNSRSEMNVSTLELGDSALYLCASSPVDGGGYNEQFFGPGTRLTVL.

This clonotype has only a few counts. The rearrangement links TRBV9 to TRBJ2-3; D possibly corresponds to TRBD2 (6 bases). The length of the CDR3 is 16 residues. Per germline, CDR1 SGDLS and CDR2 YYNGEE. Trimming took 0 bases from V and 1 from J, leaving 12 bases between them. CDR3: CASSVEAGLGTDTQYF. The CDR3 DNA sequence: TGTGCCAGCAGCGTAGAGGCGGGATTGGGCACAGATACGCAGTATTTT.

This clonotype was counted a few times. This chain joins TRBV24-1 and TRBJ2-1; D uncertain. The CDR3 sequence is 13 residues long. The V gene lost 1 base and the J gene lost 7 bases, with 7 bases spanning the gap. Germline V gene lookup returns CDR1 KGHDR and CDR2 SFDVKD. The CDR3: CATSDFMENEQFF. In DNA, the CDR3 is TGTGCCACCAGTGATTTCATGGAGAATGAGCAGTTCTTC.

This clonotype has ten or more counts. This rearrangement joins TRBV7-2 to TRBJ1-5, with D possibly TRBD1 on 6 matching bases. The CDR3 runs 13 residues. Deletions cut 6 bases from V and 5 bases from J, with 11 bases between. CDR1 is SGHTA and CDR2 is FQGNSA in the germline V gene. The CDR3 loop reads CASSLQGDQPQHF. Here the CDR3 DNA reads TGTGCCAGCAGTTTACAGGGAGATCAGCCCCAGCATTTT.